A selection of T cell receptor beta chains follows, all from one sample in a study of blood T cells in healthy people across ages. MiXCR, run by TCRdb on the 5' RACE reads, gives a single entry per CDR3 protein. The sample records under 750,000 distinct CDR3 sequences, around 48% being singletons. Sequenced: blood. These receptors all come from a man older than 75 in good health. Both conserved end residues are part of each CDR3. Fields, in order: V gene, D gene, J gene, clone size, CDR3 length, CDR3 DNA, CDR3 protein. D genes are given only for firm matches. The size entry is marked missing in some rows and otherwise reads once, few, many or a size class.

V: TRBV4-2; D: TRBD1; J: TRBJ2-4; size: NA; length: 14; DNA: TGTGCCAGCAGCGACCTCTCCAGGGGGAACATTCAGTACTTC; CDR3: CASSDLSRGNIQYF
V: TRBV28; D: TRBD2; J: TRBJ2-3; size: many; length: 16; DNA: TGTGCCAGCAGTGGACGGACTAGCGGGAGTTGGAATACGCAGTATTTT; CDR3: CASSGRTSGSWNTQYF
V: TRBV27; D: TRBD2; J: TRBJ2-5; size: few; length: 15; DNA: TGTGCCAGCAGTTTTTCGGCGGGGGGCCAAGAGACCCAGTACTTC; CDR3: CASSFSAGGQETQYF
V: TRBV7-2; D: NA; J: TRBJ2-1; size: few; length: 14; DNA: TGTGCCAGCAGCTTACAGCCTAGCTCCAATGAGCAGTTCTTC; CDR3: CASSLQPSSNEQFF
V: TRBV2; D: NA; J: TRBJ2-1; size: NA; length: 15; DNA: TGTGCCAGCAGTGAGGTCCCGGACTTCTACAATGAGCAGTTCTTC; CDR3: CASSEVPDFYNEQFF
V: TRBV24-1; D: NA; J: TRBJ2-2; size: NA; length: 14; DNA: TGTGCCACCAGTGATTCAGGCTTCACCGGGGAGCTGTTTTTT; CDR3: CATSDSGFTGELFF
V: TRBV24-1; D: NA; J: TRBJ2-3; size: NA; length: 14; DNA: TGTGCCACCAGTGATGTTTCAGACTCAGATACGCAGTATTTT; CDR3: CATSDVSDSDTQYF
V: TRBV28; D: NA; J: TRBJ1-1; size: NA; length: 15; DNA: TGTGCCAGCAGTTTGGGGCGGGGGGGGAGGACTGAAGCTTTCTTT; CDR3: CASSLGRGGRTEAFF
V: TRBV6-6; D: NA; J: TRBJ1-4; size: many; length: 14; DNA: TGTGCCAGCAGTTACAAAGGACAAGTCGAAAAACTGTTTTTT; CDR3: CASSYKGQVEKLFF
V: TRBV28; D: NA; J: TRBJ2-5; size: NA; length: 15; DNA: TGTGCCAGCAGCCCGAGCACGGGGACCCAGGAGACCCAGTACTTC; CDR3: CASSPSTGTQETQYF
V: TRBV20-1; D: TRBD1; J: TRBJ1-6; size: NA; length: 18; DNA: TGCAGTGCTGGTAGGGACAGGGCTTCAAGCTCCTATAATTCACCCCTCCACTTT; CDR3: CSAGRDRASSSYNSPLHF
V: TRBV7-9; D: NA; J: TRBJ2-5; size: NA; length: 16; DNA: TGTGCCAGCAGCAACCTGGGACGTGGGATCCAAGAGACCCAGTACTTC; CDR3: CASSNLGRGIQETQYF
V: TRBV4-2; D: NA; J: TRBJ2-7; size: few; length: 13; DNA: TGTGCCAGCAGGAAGAACCAGGGCTACGAGCAGTACTTC; CDR3: CASRKNQGYEQYF
V: TRBV4-2; D: NA; J: TRBJ1-4; size: few; length: 15; DNA: TGTGCCAGCAGCCATATTAGGGAAGGGGTTGAAAAACTGTTTTTT; CDR3: CASSHIREGVEKLFF
V: TRBV20-1; D: NA; J: TRBJ1-6; size: few; length: 13; DNA: TGCAGTGCTAGAGCCTCACATAATTCACCCCTCCACTTT; CDR3: CSARASHNSPLHF
V: TRBV5-5; D: TRBD2; J: TRBJ2-3; size: NA; length: 15; DNA: TGTGCCAGCAAACTAGCGGGAGACCATGTAGATACGCAGTATTTT; CDR3: CASKLAGDHVDTQYF
V: TRBV27; D: NA; J: TRBJ2-7; size: NA; length: 13; DNA: TGTGCCAGCAGCCCTAGACAGGCCTACGAGCAGTACTTC; CDR3: CASSPRQAYEQYF
V: TRBV20-1; D: TRBD2; J: TRBJ2-1; size: NA; length: 13; DNA: TGCAGTGCTAGTAAAACTAGCGATTCTAGGGCGTTCTTC; CDR3: CSASKTSDSRAFF
V: TRBV7-9; D: TRBD2; J: TRBJ2-1; size: NA; length: 14; DNA: TGTGCCAGCAGCTTCGTCGGGACTAGATATGAGCAGTTCTTC; CDR3: CASSFVGTRYEQFF
V: TRBV6-2/TRBV6-3; D: TRBD2; J: TRBJ2-3; size: NA; length: 16; DNA: TGTGCCAGCAACCCGCGGGAGGTCGGGGGACCAGATACGCAGTATTTT; CDR3: CASNPREVGGPDTQYF
V: TRBV7-3; D: TRBD2; J: TRBJ2-1; size: many; length: 17; DNA: TGTGCCAGCAGCTTACCCTCGTTGAGCGGGAGTAGGAATGAGCAGTTCTTC; CDR3: CASSLPSLSGSRNEQFF
V: TRBV6-1; D: NA; J: TRBJ2-5; size: NA; length: 14; DNA: TGTGCCAGCAAAGAGAGGGGGGCAGACGAGACCCAGTACTTC; CDR3: CASKERGADETQYF
V: TRBV10-3; D: NA; J: TRBJ1-1; size: NA; length: 13; DNA: TGTGCCATCACCCAGGGAGTGGGCACTGAAGCTTTCTTT; CDR3: CAITQGVGTEAFF
V: TRBV20-1; D: NA; J: TRBJ2-2; size: NA; length: 12; DNA: TGCAGTGCTAGCGGGTACACCGGGGAGCTGTTTTTT; CDR3: CSASGYTGELFF
V: TRBV4-3; D: NA; J: TRBJ2-7; size: few; length: 14; DNA: TGCGCCAGCAGCCAAGATCTCCTACTCTACGAGCAGTACTTC; CDR3: CASSQDLLLYEQYF
V: TRBV14; D: NA; J: TRBJ2-7; size: NA; length: 13; DNA: TGTGCCAGCAGCCAACGGGGGACCTACGAGCAGTACTTC; CDR3: CASSQRGTYEQYF
V: TRBV20-1; D: NA; J: TRBJ2-3; size: NA; length: 10; DNA: TGCAGTGCTAGCCGGGATACGCAGTATTTT; CDR3: CSASRDTQYF
V: TRBV7-9; D: TRBD1; J: TRBJ1-1; size: NA; length: 15; DNA: TGTGCCAGCAGCTTAGGACAGGGTGGACGCACTGAAGCTTTCTTT; CDR3: CASSLGQGGRTEAFF
V: TRBV20-1; D: NA; J: TRBJ2-5; size: NA; length: 13; DNA: TGCGGTGCTGACGGGAGAACTCAAGAGACCCAGTACTTC; CDR3: CGADGRTQETQYF
V: TRBV20-1; D: TRBD1; J: TRBJ1-4; size: NA; length: 15; DNA: TGCAGTGCTAGGTGGGACAGGGTCGGTAGTGAAAAACTGTTTTTT; CDR3: CSARWDRVGSEKLFF
V: TRBV27; D: NA; J: TRBJ1-1; size: NA; length: 16; DNA: TGTGCCAGCAGTGCCTATTTGACTCCCGAGGCCACTGAAGCTTTCTTT; CDR3: CASSAYLTPEATEAFF
V: TRBV12-3/TRBV12-4; D: TRBD1; J: TRBJ1-1; size: NA; length: 14; DNA: TGTGCCAGCACCACGGGACAGCTGAACACTGAAGCTTTCTTT; CDR3: CASTTGQLNTEAFF
V: TRBV20-1; D: NA; J: TRBJ1-2; size: few; length: 11; DNA: TGCAGTGCCGCCGGGGCGGGGGGCTACACCTTC; CDR3: CSAAGAGGYTF
V: TRBV7-2; D: TRBD2; J: TRBJ2-3; size: NA; length: 16; DNA: TGTGCCAGCAGCTTACTTAGCGGGAGATCTGGTGGTACGCAGTATTTT; CDR3: CASSLLSGRSGGTQYF
V: TRBV3-1; D: NA; J: TRBJ2-7; size: NA; length: 17; DNA: TGTGCCAGCAGCCCTACACCGGGAGATTTTAGTCCCTACGAGCAGTACTTC; CDR3: CASSPTPGDFSPYEQYF
V: TRBV29-1; D: NA; J: TRBJ1-4; size: NA; length: 12; DNA: TGCAGCGTCCAGCGAAAGAATGAAAAACTGTTTTTT; CDR3: CSVQRKNEKLFF
V: TRBV24-1; D: NA; J: TRBJ2-1; size: few; length: 17; DNA: TGTGCCACCAGTGATTTCAGCCGGGGTAACTCCTACAATGAGCAGTTCTTC; CDR3: CATSDFSRGNSYNEQFF
V: TRBV24-1; D: TRBD1; J: TRBJ1-4; size: NA; length: 15; DNA: TGTGCCACCAGTGATTCGGGACAGGGTGGTGAAAAACTGTTTTTT; CDR3: CATSDSGQGGEKLFF
V: TRBV6-5; D: NA; J: TRBJ1-1; size: few; length: 14; DNA: TGTGCCAGCAGTTACGGACGGGAGAACACTGAAGCTTTCTTT; CDR3: CASSYGRENTEAFF
V: TRBV7-9; D: NA; J: TRBJ1-6; size: NA; length: 14; DNA: TGTGCCAGCAACCAATCAGGGGATAATTCACCCCTCCACTTT; CDR3: CASNQSGDNSPLHF
V: TRBV9; D: TRBD1; J: TRBJ1-1; size: NA; length: 14; DNA: TGTGCCAGCAGCGTAGGGACAGGGTCTACTGAAGCTTTCTTT; CDR3: CASSVGTGSTEAFF
V: TRBV20-1; D: NA; J: TRBJ2-7; size: NA; length: 13; DNA: TGCAGTGCTGCGGGGCGGGGGCTCTACGAGCAGTACTTC; CDR3: CSAAGRGLYEQYF
V: TRBV20-1; D: TRBD1; J: TRBJ1-4; size: few; length: 14; DNA: TGCAGTGCTAGAGAGGGCAGGGGGCTTGGAAAACTGTTTTTT; CDR3: CSAREGRGLGKLFF
V: TRBV7-2; D: TRBD1; J: TRBJ2-4; size: NA; length: 17; DNA: TGTGCCAGCAGCGAGTTTCCAGGGGGCGCAACCAAAAACATTCAGTACTTC; CDR3: CASSEFPGGATKNIQYF
V: TRBV25-1; D: TRBD2; J: TRBJ2-1; size: few; length: 15; DNA: TGTGCCACCACCTCCGGGACTAGCGGGAACAATGAGCAGTTCTTC; CDR3: CATTSGTSGNNEQFF
V: TRBV7-6; D: NA; J: TRBJ1-1; size: NA; length: 13; DNA: TGTGCCAGCAGCTTAGGGGTCGACACTGAAGCTTTCTTT; CDR3: CASSLGVDTEAFF
V: TRBV6-5; D: TRBD1; J: TRBJ2-1; size: NA; length: 14; DNA: TGTGCCAGCAGGAGACAGGGGTGGTTCAATGAGCAGTTCTTC; CDR3: CASRRQGWFNEQFF
V: TRBV11-2; D: NA; J: TRBJ1-2; size: NA; length: 15; DNA: TGTGCCAGCAGTCTGCGGGGGACGTCCACAGGTGGCTACACCTTC; CDR3: CASSLRGTSTGGYTF
V: TRBV4-1; D: NA; J: TRBJ2-5; size: NA; length: 15; DNA: TGCGCCAGCAGCCAAGCCGGGCTAGTCCAAGAGACCCAGTACTTC; CDR3: CASSQAGLVQETQYF
V: TRBV6-2/TRBV6-3; D: NA; J: TRBJ1-1; size: NA; length: 12; DNA: TGTGCCAGCAGTTACGGCAGAAATGAAGCTTTCTTT; CDR3: CASSYGRNEAFF
V: TRBV5-5; D: NA; J: TRBJ2-2; size: NA; length: 15; DNA: TGTGCCAGCAGCCCCTGGACAGCGAACACCGGGGAGCTGTTTTTT; CDR3: CASSPWTANTGELFF
V: TRBV30; D: NA; J: TRBJ2-3; size: NA; length: 17; DNA: TGTGCCTGGAGTTTAGATCCCCGAGCGTCTAGCACAGATACGCAGTATTTT; CDR3: CAWSLDPRASSTDTQYF
V: TRBV5-1; D: NA; J: TRBJ2-1; size: NA; length: 14; DNA: TGCGCCAGCAGCTTGGCCCCGCCCGACAATGGGCAGTTCTTC; CDR3: CASSLAPPDNGQFF